This T cell receptor beta chain emerged from a study of graft-versus-host responses after intestinal transplantation. General observations from the study: Ileal or blood samples showed some GvH clones first, and such clones were also found in recipient marrow. With peak circulating GvH clone levels came an association with early post-transplant HvG declines.

Regarding this clone: As yet, its antigen is unknown.

Germline loops: CDR1 SGHDN, CDR2 FVKESK. The V and J ends lost 2 bases and 5 bases respectively, with 9 bases between them. The CDR3 totals 13 residues. Sequencing was performed with immunoSEQ multiplex PCR; in TCRdb, only in-frame clones are kept and a portion is missing. The sample records about 1,700 clones, about 93% being singletons. Source: PBMCs, taken 16 days after intestinal transplant. This sequence originates from a human patient who received an intestinal transplant, so some T cells may come from the graft donor. J is TRBJ2-5 and V is TRBV14; D unresolved. The DNA of the CDR3 is TGTGCCAGCAGCCAACCCCCCTGGGAGACCCAGTACTTC. As protein: CASSQPPWETQYF.